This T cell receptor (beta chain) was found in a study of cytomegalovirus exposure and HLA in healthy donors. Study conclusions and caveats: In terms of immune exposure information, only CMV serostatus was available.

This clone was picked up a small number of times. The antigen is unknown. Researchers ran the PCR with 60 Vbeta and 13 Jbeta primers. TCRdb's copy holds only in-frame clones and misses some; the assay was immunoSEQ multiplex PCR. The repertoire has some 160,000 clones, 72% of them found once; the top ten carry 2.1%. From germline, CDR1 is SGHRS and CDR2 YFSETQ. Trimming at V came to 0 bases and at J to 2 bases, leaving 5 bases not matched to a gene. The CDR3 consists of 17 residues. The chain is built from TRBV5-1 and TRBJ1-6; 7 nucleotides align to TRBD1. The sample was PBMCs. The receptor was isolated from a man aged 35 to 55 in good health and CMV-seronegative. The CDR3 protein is CASSLGGGLTYNSPLHF. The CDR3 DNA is TGCGCCAGCAGCTTGGGAGGGGGCCTCACCTATAATTCACCCCTCCACTTT.